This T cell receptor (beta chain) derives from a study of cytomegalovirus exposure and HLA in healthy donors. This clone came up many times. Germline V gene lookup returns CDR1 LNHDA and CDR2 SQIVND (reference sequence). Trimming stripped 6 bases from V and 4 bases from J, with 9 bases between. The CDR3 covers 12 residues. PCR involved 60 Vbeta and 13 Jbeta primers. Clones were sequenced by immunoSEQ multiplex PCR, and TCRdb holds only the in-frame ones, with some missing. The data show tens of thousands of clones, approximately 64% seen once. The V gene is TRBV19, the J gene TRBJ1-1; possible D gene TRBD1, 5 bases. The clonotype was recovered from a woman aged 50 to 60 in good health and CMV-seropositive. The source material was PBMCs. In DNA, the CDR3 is TGTGCCAGTAGGCAGGGAGGCACTGAAGCTTTCTTT. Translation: CASRQGGTEAFF. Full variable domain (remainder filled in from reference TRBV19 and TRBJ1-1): DGGITQSPKYLFRKEGQNVTLSCEQNLNHDAMYWYRQDPGQGLRLIYYSQIVNDFQKGDIAEGYSVSREKKESFPLTVTSAQKNPTAFYLCASRQGGTEAFFGQGTRLTVV.